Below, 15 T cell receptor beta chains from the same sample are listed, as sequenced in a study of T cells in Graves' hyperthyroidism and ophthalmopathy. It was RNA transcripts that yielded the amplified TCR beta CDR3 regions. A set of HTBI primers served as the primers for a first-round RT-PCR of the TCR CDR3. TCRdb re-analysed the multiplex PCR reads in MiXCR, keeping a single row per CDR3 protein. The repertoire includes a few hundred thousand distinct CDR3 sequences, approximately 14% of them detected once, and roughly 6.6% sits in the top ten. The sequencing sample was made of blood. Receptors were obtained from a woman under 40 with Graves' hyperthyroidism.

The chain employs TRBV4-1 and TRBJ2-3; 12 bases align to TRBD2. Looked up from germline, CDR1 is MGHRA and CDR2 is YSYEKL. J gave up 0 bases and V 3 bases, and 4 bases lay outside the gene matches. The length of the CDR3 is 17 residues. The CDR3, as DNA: TGCGCCAGCAGCCATGGACTAGCGGGAAGGAGCACAGATACGCAGTATTTT. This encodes CASSHGLAGRSTDTQYF.

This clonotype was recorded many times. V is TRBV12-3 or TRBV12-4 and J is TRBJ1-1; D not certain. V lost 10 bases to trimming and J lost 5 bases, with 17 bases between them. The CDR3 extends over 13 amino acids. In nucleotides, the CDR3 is TGTGCCATAAAGGGTTTAAGTGGTACTGAAGCTTTCTTT. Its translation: CAIKGLSGTEAFF.

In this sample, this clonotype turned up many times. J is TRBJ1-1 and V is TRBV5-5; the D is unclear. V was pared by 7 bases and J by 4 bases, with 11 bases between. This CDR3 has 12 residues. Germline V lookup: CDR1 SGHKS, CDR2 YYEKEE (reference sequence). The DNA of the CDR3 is TGTGCCAGCGGGCCGGAGGGCACTGAAGCTTTCTTT. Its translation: CASGPEGTEAFF.

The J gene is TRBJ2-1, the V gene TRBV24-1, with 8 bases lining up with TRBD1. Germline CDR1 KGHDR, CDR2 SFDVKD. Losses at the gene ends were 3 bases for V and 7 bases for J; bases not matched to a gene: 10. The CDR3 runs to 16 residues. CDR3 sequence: CATSDPDRGSVNEQFF. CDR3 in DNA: TGTGCCACCAGTGATCCCGACAGGGGTTCGGTGAATGAGCAGTTCTTC.

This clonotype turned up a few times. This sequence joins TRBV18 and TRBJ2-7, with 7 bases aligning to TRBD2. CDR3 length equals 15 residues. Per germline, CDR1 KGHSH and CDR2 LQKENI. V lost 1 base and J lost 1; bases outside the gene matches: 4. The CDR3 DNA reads TGTGCCAGCTCACCACGCGGGAGAATGTCCTACGAGCAGTACTTC. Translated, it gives CASSPRGRMSYEQYF.

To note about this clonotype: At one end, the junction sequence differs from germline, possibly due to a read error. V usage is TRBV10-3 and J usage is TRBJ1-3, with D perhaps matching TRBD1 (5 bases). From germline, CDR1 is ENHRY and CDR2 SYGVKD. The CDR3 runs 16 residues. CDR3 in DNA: TGTGCCATCAGGGCCGGACGGGACCCCTCTGGAAACACCATACATTTT. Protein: CAIRAGRDPSGNTIHF.

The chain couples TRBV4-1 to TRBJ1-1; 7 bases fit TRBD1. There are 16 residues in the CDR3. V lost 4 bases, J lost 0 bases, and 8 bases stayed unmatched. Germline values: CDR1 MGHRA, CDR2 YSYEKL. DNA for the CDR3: TGCGCCAGCAGCCCAACCTTAGGGACAGTGAACACTGAAGCTTTCTTT. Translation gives CASSPTLGTVNTEAFF.

The CDR3 loop is CASSSSLSPGPTGELFF. The CDR3 DNA reads as TGCGCCAGCAGCTCGAGCCTATCTCCGGGCCCCACCGGGGAGCTGTTTTTT. The rearrangement joins TRBV5-1 to TRBJ2-2; D is ambiguous. The CDR3 contains 17 residues. Germline CDR1 is SGHRS and CDR2 is YFSETQ. V was pared by 3 bases and J by 4 bases, with 19 bases between.

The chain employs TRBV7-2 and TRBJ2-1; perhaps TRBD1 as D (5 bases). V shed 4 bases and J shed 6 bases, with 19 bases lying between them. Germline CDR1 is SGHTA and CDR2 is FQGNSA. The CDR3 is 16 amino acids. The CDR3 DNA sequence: TGTGCCAGCAGCTCCTTAGGGTGGGGTAGGGGCAATGAGCAGTTCTTC. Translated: CASSSLGWGRGNEQFF. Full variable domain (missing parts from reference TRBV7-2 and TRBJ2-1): GAGVSQSPSNKVTEKGKDVELRCDPISGHTALYWYRQSLGQGLEFLIYFQGNSAPDKSGLPSDRFSAERTGGSVSTLTIQRTQQEDSAVYLCASSSLGWGRGNEQFFGPGTRLTVL.

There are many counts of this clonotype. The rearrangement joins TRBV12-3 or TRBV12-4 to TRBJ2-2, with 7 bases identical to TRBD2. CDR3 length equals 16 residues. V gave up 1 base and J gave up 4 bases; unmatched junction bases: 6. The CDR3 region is CASSLDGGGSTGELFF. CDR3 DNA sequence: TGTGCCAGCAGTTTAGATGGGGGAGGGTCCACCGGGGAGCTGTTTTTT.

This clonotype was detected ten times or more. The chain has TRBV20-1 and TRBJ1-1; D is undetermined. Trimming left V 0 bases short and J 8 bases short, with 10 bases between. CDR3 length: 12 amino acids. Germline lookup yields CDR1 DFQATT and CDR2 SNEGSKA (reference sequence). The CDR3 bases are TGCAGTGCTAGAGATGCGAAGCGGGAAGCTTTCTTT. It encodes CSARDAKREAFF.

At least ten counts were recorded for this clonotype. CDR3 in DNA: TGTGCCAGCAGCTTGCAGACAGGGACCTACGAGCAGTACTTC. It translates to CASSLQTGTYEQYF. V and J are TRBV7-9 and TRBJ2-7, with 7 positions matching TRBD1. The CDR3 runs 14 residues. The V gene end was trimmed by 3 bases and the J gene end by 2 bases; junction bases not matched to a gene: 4. Germline V gene sequence: CDR1 SEHNR, CDR2 FQNEAQ (reference sequence).

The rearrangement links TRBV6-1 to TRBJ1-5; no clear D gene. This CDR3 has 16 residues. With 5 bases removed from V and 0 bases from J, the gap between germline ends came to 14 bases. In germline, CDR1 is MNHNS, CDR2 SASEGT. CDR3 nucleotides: TGTGCCAGCAGTCGTGGAGGCGGGAATAGCAATCAGCCCCAGCATTTT. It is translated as CASSRGGGNSNQPQHF.

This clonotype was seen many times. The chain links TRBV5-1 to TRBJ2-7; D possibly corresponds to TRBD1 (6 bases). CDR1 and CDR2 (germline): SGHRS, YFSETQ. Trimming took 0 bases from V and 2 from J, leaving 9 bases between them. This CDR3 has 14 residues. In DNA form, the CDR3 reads TGCGCCAGCAGCTTGGACAGGGCCACCTACGAGCAGTACTTC. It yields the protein CASSLDRATYEQYF.

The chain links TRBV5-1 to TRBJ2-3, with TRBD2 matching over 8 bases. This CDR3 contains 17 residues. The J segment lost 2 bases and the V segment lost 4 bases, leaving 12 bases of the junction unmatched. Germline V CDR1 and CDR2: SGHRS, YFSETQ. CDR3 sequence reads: CASSPRAGAGDTDTQYF. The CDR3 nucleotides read TGCGCCAGCAGCCCGCGAGCTGGAGCGGGAGACACAGATACGCAGTATTTT.